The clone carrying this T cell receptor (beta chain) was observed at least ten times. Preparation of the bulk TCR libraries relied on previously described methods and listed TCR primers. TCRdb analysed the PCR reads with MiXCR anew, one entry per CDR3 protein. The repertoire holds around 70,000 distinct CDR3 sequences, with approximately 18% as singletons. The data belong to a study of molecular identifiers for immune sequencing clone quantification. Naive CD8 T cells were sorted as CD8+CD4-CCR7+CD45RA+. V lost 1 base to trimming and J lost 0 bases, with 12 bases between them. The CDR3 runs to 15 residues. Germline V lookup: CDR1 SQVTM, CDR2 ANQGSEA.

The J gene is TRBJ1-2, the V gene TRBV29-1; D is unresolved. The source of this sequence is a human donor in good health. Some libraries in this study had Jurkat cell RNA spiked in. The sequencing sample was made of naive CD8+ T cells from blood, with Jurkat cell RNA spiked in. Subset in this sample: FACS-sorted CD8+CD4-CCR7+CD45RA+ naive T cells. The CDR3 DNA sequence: TGCAGCGTTGAAGTGTATCTGGACCCTAACTATGGCTACACCTTC. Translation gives CSVEVYLDPNYGYTF.